This entry lists 17 T cell receptor beta chains sequenced from one sample in a study of tumor-infiltrating lymphocytes in primary liver carcinoma. Researchers generated TCR beta cDNA from approximately 450 ng of total RNA, relying on a constant-region primer. Amplification in three nested multiplex PCR rounds with slightly modified ARM-PCR gave rise to TCR beta libraries. Investigators reported that the first two PCR rounds, at roughly 11 cycles each, used TRBV1-TRBV30 forward primers with a C-beta reverse primer. TCRdb re-called the multiplex PCR reads with MiXCR, one entry per CDR3 protein. The repertoire has tens of thousands of distinct CDR3 sequences, over 65% of them found once; the top ten carry roughly 26%. Joint extraction of RNA and DNA used about 17-32 mg of bulk tissue that was unsorted. The specimen was liver tumor tissue from sampling region 2. Subset: tumor region T2, inferior pole. The receptor set was obtained from a man aged 35 to 55 with primary liver carcinoma and hepatitis B virus infection.

This clonotype was picked up one time. The chain couples TRBV29-1 to TRBJ2-7, with D possibly matching TRBD1 (6 bases). This CDR3 is 14 amino acids long. Germline-derived CDR1 and CDR2 are SQVTM and ANQGSEA. The V gene lost 5 bases and the J gene lost 0 bases, with 14 bases spanning the gap. The CDR3 sequence: CSVIRGGSSYEQYF. Here the CDR3 DNA reads TGCAGCGTTATAAGAGGGGGTAGCTCCTACGAGCAGTACTTC.

This rearrangement joins TRBV7-2 to TRBJ2-5; TRBD1 is a possible D gene (5 bases). Trimming stripped 5 bases from V and 3 bases from J, with 13 bases between. CDR3 size: 14 residues. Germline CDR1 reads SGHTA; CDR2 reads FQGNSA. The CDR3 is CASSPFRVEETQYF. The CDR3 DNA reads as TGTGCCAGCAGCCCTTTCAGGGTGGAAGAGACCCAGTACTTC.

This clonotype was counted a single time. The chain uses TRBV6-1 and TRBJ1-5; D uncertain. V shed 8 bases and J shed 6 bases, with 14 bases lying between them. Germline CDR1 MNHNS, CDR2 SASEGT. CDR3 length: 13 residues. CDR3 amino acids: CASGRRGGQPQHF. The CDR3 region has the DNA TGTGCCAGCGGCAGGCGTGGAGGTCAGCCCCAGCATTTT.

About this clonotype: Mismatch with germline at one junction end may stem from a read error. The V call is TRBV6-1, the J call TRBJ2-7, with D possibly called TRBD1 or TRBD2 (6 bases each). Germline-derived CDR1 and CDR2 are MNHNS and SASEGT. CDR3 size: 15 residues. The CDR3 here is CVSTPRRGAILEQYF. The CDR3 DNA follows: TGTGTCAGCACTCCTCGAAGGGGGGCGATACTCGAGCAGTACTTC.

To note about this clonotype: One junction end disagrees with the germline gene, perhaps due to a read error. This chain uses TRBV11-2 with TRBJ2-2, with D possibly matching TRBD2 (5 bases). The CDR3 sequence is 12 residues long. Looked up from germline, CDR1 is SGHAT and CDR2 is FQNNGV. CDR3 coding DNA: TGTGCCAGCAACGCAAACACCGGGGAGCTGCTTTTT. Protein product: CASNANTGELLF.

The J gene is TRBJ2-2, the V gene TRBV6-5; 8 bases line up with TRBD2. CDR1 and CDR2 from the germline V gene are MNHEY and SVGAGI. The CDR3 consists of 14 residues. J lost 1 base, V lost 5 bases, and 0 bases had no gene match. The CDR3 sequence: CASSLAGNTGELFF. Here the CDR3 DNA reads TGTGCCAGCAGTCTAGCGGGGAACACCGGGGAGCTGTTTTTT.

As for this clonotype: One end of the junction does not line up with germline, which may come from a read error. The chain has TRBV4-1 and TRBJ1-5; 7 nucleotides line up with TRBD1. Germline values: CDR1 MGHRA, CDR2 YSYEKL. This CDR3 is 15 amino acids long. Here the CDR3 reads CASSRRGGGGQPQHF. The DNA for the CDR3 is TGCGCCAGTAGCCGAAGAGGAGGGGGCGGCCAGCCCCAGCATTTT.

Concerning this clonotype: At one boundary the junction diverges from the germline segment, which might be a read error. The chain combines TRBV11-2 with TRBJ2-7; 15 bases line up with TRBD2. This CDR3 contains 18 residues. Germline V gene data show CDR1 as SGHAT and CDR2 as FQNNGV. The CDR3: CVSSLSVGLAGGWYEQYF. CDR3 in DNA: TGTGTCAGCAGCTTATCAGTTGGACTAGCGGGAGGGTGGTACGAGCAGTACTTC.

On this clonotype itself: Compared with germline, one end of the junction differs, possibly owing to a read error. CDR3 sequence: CTSSLKGEQYF. DNA for the CDR3: TGTACCAGTAGCTTGAAGGGCGAGCAGTACTTC. This chain joins TRBV13 and TRBJ2-7; D is unclear. The CDR3 is 11 amino acids. CDR1 is PRHDT and CDR2 is FYEKMQ in the germline V gene (reference sequence).

As for this clonotype: The junction shows a germline mismatch at one end, possibly a read error. V and J are TRBV7-8 and TRBJ2-2; a weak D match, TRBD2 (5 bases). The CDR3 extends over 12 amino acids. The germline V gene has CDR1 SGHVS and CDR2 FQNEAQ. The CDR3 DNA is TGCCAGCAGCTTACCCCCACCCGGGGAGCTGTTTTT. It translates to CQQLTPTRGAVF.

On this clonotype itself: The junction does not match germline at one end; this may be a read error. This chain joins TRBV6-5 and TRBJ1-4, with 9 bases aligning to TRBD1. The CDR3 loop spans 14 amino acids. Per germline, CDR1 MNHEY and CDR2 SVGAGI. In DNA form, the CDR3 reads TGTGTCAGCAGAACAGGGGGCGGTGATGAAACACTGTTTTTT. The encoded protein is CVSRTGGGDETLFF.

Remarks on this clonotype: The junction does not match germline at one end; this may be a read error. The genes are TRBV11-2 and TRBJ2-7, with no clear D. The CDR3 is 15 amino acids. Germline V CDR1 and CDR2: SGHAT, FQNNGV. The CDR3 reads CANTPLEVAHYEQYF. The CDR3 coding sequence is TGTGCCAACACCCCCTTGGAAGTGGCCCACTACGAGCAGTACTTT.

As to this clonotype: A much larger clone differs from this one at a single base, so this may be a read error. This chain uses TRBV5-6 with TRBJ1-1, with TRBD1 as a possible D gene (5 bases). This CDR3 has 15 amino acids. Germline V gene sequence: CDR1 SGHDT, CDR2 YYEEEE. V lost 4 bases to trimming and J lost 5 bases, with 18 bases between them. CDR3 DNA: TGTGCCAGCAGCCCAGGGTGGGTGGACGTGACTGAAGCTTTCTTT. Residues: CASSPGWVDVTEAFF.

This clonotype is categorized as medium-sized. The chain carries TRBV11-2 and TRBJ2-3; TRBD2 is a possible D gene (6 bases). The CDR3 has 17 residues. Germline V CDR1 and CDR2: SGHAT, FQNNGV. V lost 1 base and J lost 5, with 19 bases in between. The DNA for the CDR3 is TGTGCCAGCAGCTTAGTCGGCGCGGGGTCGGGTGAAGATACGCAGTATTTT. Residues: CASSLVGAGSGEDTQYF.

Only one count was recorded for this clonotype. Likely a read error: the CDR3 ends without its conserved phenylalanine or tryptophan. V and J are TRBV11-1 and TRBJ2-1, with 14 bases matching TRBD2. CDR3 size: 17 residues. V was clipped by 9 bases and J by 5 bases; unmatched bases: 12. Germline CDR1 and CDR2: SGHAT and FQDESV (reference sequence). The CDR3 DNA sequence: TGTGCCAGTAGCCAGGGACTAGCGGGAGAAGTTGACAATGAGCAGTTCTCC. Translating it yields CASSQGLAGEVDNEQFS.

Concerning this clonotype: The junction differs from germline at one of its ends, possibly a read error. The chain links TRBV7-9 to TRBJ2-7; 9 bases are shared with TRBD1. There are 14 residues in the CDR3. Germline CDR1 SEHNR, CDR2 FQNEAQ (reference sequence). CDR3 sequence: CASSFEGQGYEEYF. The CDR3, as DNA: TGTGCCAGCAGCTTTGAGGGACAGGGCTACGAGGAGTACTTC.

Points on this clonotype: A read error may be the cause here, since a much bigger clone is one base away. The chain uses TRBV12-3 or TRBV12-4 and TRBJ2-2; D ambiguous. V lost 6 bases, J lost 4 bases, and 12 bases lay in between. The CDR3 contains 14 residues. CDR3 sequence: CASSQPGPTGELFF. In DNA, the CDR3 is TGTGCCAGCAGCCAACCAGGACCCACCGGGGAGCTGTTTTTT.